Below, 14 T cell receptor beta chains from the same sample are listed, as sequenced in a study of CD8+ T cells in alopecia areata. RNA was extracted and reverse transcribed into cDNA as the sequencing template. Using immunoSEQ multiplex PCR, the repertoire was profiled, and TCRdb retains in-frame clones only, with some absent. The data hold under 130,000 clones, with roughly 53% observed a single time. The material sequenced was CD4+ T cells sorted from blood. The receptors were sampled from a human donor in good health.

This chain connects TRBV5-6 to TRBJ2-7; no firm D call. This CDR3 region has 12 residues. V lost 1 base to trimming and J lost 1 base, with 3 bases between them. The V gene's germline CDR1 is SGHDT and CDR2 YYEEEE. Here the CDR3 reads CASSLTSYEQYF. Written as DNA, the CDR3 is TGTGCCAGCAGCTTGACATCCTACGAGCAGTACTTC. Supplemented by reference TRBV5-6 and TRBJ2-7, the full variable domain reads DAGVTQSPTHLIKTRGQQVTLRCSPKSGHDTVSWYQQALGQGPQFIFQYYEEEERQRGNFPDRFSGHQFPNYSSELNVNALLLGDSALYLCASSLTSYEQYFGPGTRLTVT.

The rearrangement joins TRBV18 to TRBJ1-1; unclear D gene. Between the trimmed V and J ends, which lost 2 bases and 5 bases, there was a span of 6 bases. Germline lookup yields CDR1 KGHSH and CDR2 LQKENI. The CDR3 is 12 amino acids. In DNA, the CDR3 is TGTGCCAGCTCACCAGGGGAAACTGAAGCTTTCTTT. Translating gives CASSPGETEAFF.

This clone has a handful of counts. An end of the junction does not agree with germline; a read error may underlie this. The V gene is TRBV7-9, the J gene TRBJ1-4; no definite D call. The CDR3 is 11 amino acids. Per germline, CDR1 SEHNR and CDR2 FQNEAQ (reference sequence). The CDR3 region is CASSLAGHLIF. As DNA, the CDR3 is TGTGCCAGCAGCCTCGCGGGCCACCTGATTTTT.

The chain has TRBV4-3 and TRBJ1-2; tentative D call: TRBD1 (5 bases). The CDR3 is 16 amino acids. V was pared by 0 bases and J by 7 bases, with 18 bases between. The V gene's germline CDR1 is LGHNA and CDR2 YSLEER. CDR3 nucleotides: TGCGCCAGCAGCCAAGAATGGTTCGCAGGGCGAGGTGGCTACACCTTC. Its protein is CASSQEWFAGRGGYTF.

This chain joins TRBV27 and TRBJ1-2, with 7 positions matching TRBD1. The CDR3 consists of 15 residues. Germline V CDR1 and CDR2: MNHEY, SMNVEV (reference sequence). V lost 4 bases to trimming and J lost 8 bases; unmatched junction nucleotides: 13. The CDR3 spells CASSSSHRGDGGYTF. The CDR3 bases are TGTGCCAGCAGTTCCTCCCACAGGGGCGATGGAGGCTACACCTTC.

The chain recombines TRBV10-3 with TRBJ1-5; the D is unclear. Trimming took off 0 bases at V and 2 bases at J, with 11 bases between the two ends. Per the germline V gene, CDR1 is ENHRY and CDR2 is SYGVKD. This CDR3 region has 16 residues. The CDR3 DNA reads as TGTGCCATCAGTGAGTCCCGTTTGAGTCGCAATCAGCCCCAGCATTTT. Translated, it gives CAISESRLSRNQPQHF.

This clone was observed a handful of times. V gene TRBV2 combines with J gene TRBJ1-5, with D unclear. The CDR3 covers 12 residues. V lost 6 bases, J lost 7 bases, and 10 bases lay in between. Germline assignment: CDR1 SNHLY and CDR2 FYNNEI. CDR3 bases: TGTGCCAGCAGCCCAGGAGGGCAGCCCCAGCATTTT. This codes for CASSPGGQPQHF.

The CDR3 DNA sequence: TGTGCCAGCAGTTACTCGGGGGGTTGGAAGACCCAGTACTTC. This gives the protein CASSYSGGWKTQYF. The V gene is TRBV6-5, the J gene TRBJ2-5; a possible D gene is TRBD2 (6 bases). This CDR3 is 14 amino acids long. The V gene's germline CDR1 is MNHEY and CDR2 SVGAGI. Trimming removed 0 bases from V and 6 bases from J, with 11 bases in between.

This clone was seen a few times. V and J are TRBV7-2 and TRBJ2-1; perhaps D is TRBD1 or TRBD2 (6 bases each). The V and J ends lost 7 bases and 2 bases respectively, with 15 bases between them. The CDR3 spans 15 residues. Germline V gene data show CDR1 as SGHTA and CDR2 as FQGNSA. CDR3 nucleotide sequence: TGTGCCAGCACCACTGGGGGGCCCACCTACAATGAGCAGTTCTTC. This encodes CASTTGGPTYNEQFF.

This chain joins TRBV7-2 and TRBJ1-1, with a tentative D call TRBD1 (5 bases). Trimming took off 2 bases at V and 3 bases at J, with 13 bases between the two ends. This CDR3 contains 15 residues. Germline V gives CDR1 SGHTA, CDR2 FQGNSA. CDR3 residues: CASSLLAGGHTEAFF. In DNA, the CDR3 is TGTGCCAGCAGCTTATTGGCGGGGGGTCACACTGAAGCTTTCTTT.

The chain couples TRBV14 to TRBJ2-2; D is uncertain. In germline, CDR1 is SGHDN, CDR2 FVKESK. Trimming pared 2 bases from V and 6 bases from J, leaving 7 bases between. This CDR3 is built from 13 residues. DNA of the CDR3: TGTGCCAGCAGCCAATCGATGGCCGGGGAGCTGTTTTTT. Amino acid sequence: CASSQSMAGELFF.

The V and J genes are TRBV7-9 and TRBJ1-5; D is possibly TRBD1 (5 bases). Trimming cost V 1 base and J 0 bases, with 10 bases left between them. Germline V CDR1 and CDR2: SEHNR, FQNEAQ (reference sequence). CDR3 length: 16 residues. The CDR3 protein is CASSLGGGDSNQPQHF. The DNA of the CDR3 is TGTGCCAGCAGCTTAGGTGGGGGGGATAGCAATCAGCCCCAGCATTTT.

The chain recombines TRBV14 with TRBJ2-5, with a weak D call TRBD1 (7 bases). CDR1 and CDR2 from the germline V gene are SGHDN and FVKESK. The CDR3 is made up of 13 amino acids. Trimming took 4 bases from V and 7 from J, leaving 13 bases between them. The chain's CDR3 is CASSRDWTGTQYF. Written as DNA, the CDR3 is TGTGCCAGCAGCCGGGACTGGACAGGGACCCAGTACTTC.

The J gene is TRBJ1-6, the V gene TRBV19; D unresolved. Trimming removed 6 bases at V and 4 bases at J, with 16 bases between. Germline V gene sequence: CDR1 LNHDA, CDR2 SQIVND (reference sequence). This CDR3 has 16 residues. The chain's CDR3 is CASSTGLRTYNSPLHF. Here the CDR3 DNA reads TGTGCCAGTAGCACCGGCCTACGAACGTATAATTCACCCCTCCACTTT.